Below are 21 T cell receptor beta chains sequenced from a single sample in a study of blood T cell repertoires in COVID-19. Clones were read by immunoSEQ multiplex PCR, and TCRdb kept only the in-frame ones, dropping some. The table includes approximately 490,000 clones, about 85% detected once. Sequenced input: PBMCs or T cells enriched from blood (not recorded which). All receptors come from a young woman who had recovered from COVID-19.

This chain uses TRBV29-1 with TRBJ2-1; possibly TRBD2 for D (5 bases). Germline lookup yields CDR1 SQVTM and CDR2 ANQGSEA. The V gene lost 6 bases and the J gene lost 0 bases, with 18 bases spanning the gap. This CDR3 contains 16 residues. CDR3 sequence (DNA): TGCAGCGTCGGGGTTGAGGCGTCGAGCTCCTACAATGAGCAGTTCTTC. Its protein is CSVGVEASSSYNEQFF.

V and J are TRBV29-1 and TRBJ2-5, with 7 bases lining up with TRBD1. The length of the CDR3 is 13 residues. Germline assignment: CDR1 SQVTM and CDR2 ANQGSEA. V trimming: 6 bases; J trimming: 2 bases; junction bases outside the gene matches: 6. In DNA form, the CDR3 reads TGCAGCGTGGGACAGATACTTCAAGAGACCCAGTACTTC. Translated, it gives CSVGQILQETQYF.

The chain couples TRBV7-8 to TRBJ2-2; the D is unclear. CDR3 length: 14 residues. V was clipped by 5 bases and J by 2 bases, with 9 bases between them. Germline CDR1 and CDR2: SGHVS and FQNEAQ. The CDR3 DNA follows: TGTGCCAGCAGCGCGAGAGGTAACACCGGGGAGCTGTTTTTT. This gives the protein CASSARGNTGELFF.

V gene TRBV20-1 combines with J gene TRBJ1-2; D not certain. This CDR3 comprises 11 residues. The V gene's germline CDR1 is DFQATT and CDR2 SNEGSKA (reference sequence). V dropped 3 bases and J dropped 5 bases, with 7 bases sitting between them. CDR3 coding DNA: TGCAGTGCTAGTCAGGCGTATGGCTACACCTTC. The encoded protein is CSASQAYGYTF.

This CDR3 is CASSLRQNTEAFF. The DNA for the CDR3 is TGTGCCAGCAGCTTAAGACAGAACACTGAAGCTTTCTTT. This chain joins TRBV5-8 and TRBJ1-1, with unresolved D. The germline gives CDR1 SGHTS, CDR2 YDEGEE. V lost 2 bases to trimming and J lost 1 base, with 6 bases between them. The CDR3 is 13 amino acids.

The rearrangement uses TRBV5-1 and TRBJ1-5; TRBD1 aligns across 7 bases. The CDR3 is made up of 14 amino acids. Germline-derived CDR1 and CDR2 are SGHRS and YFSETQ. V lost 4 bases to trimming and J lost 5 bases; unmatched junction nucleotides: 6. The CDR3 DNA is TGCGCCAGCAGCCCGACAGGGTTGTATCAGCCCCAGCATTTT. It translates to CASSPTGLYQPQHF.

J is TRBJ2-7 and V is TRBV28, with a tentative D call TRBD1 (6 bases). The CDR3 spans 16 residues. Between the trimmed V and J ends, which lost 5 bases and 0 bases, there was a span of 17 bases. Germline V gives CDR1 MDHEN, CDR2 SYDVKM. The CDR3 here is CASSPLVGTHSYEQYF. CDR3 sequence (DNA): TGTGCCAGCAGTCCCTTGGTTGGGACACACTCCTACGAGCAGTACTTC. The variable domain in full, completed from reference TRBV28 and TRBJ2-7, reads DVKVTQSSRYLVKRTGEKVFLECVQDMDHENMFWYRQDPGLGLRLIYFSYDVKMKEKGDIPEGYSVSREKKERFSLILESASTNQTSMYLCASSPLVGTHSYEQYFGPGTRLTVT.

This rearrangement joins TRBV5-1 to TRBJ1-2; tentative D call: TRBD1 (6 bases). This CDR3 region has 14 residues. Looked up from germline, CDR1 is SGHRS and CDR2 is YFSETQ. The germline V and J ends were trimmed by 4 bases and 4 bases, with 14 bases remaining between them. The chain's CDR3 is CASSPLDSGYGYTF. CDR3 DNA: TGCGCCAGCAGCCCACTGGACAGCGGCTATGGCTACACCTTC.

This rearrangement joins TRBV29-1 to TRBJ2-1; D possibly corresponds to TRBD1 (5 bases). Looked up from germline, CDR1 is SQVTM and CDR2 is ANQGSEA. The germline V and J ends were trimmed by 4 bases and 5 bases, with 9 bases remaining between them. The CDR3 length is 12 residues. The CDR3 region has the DNA TGCAGCGTTGGTCAGACAGACAATGAGCAGTTCTTC. Amino acids: CSVGQTDNEQFF.

The chain is built from TRBV28 and TRBJ2-7, with TRBD2 matching 8 bases. Germline V CDR1 and CDR2: MDHEN, SYDVKM. The junction had 10 bases not matched to a gene; V was cut back by 6 bases and J by 0 bases. There are 16 residues in the CDR3. CDR3 DNA: TGTGCCAGCAGCCCCTCCCGACTAGCGAGCTCCTACGAGCAGTACTTC. Its protein is CASSPSRLASSYEQYF.

The chain has TRBV14 and TRBJ2-3; tentatively, D is TRBD2 (5 bases). V was trimmed by 5 bases and J by 2 bases, leaving 17 bases between them. CDR1 and CDR2 (germline): SGHDN, FVKESK. The CDR3 spans 16 residues. CDR3 sequence (DNA): TGTGCCAGCAGCAGCCTACTGACGGGGTACACAGATACGCAGTATTTT. It translates to CASSSLLTGYTDTQYF.

The chain couples TRBV18 to TRBJ2-5, with 14 bases identical to TRBD2. J lost 4 bases, V lost 3 bases, and 4 bases had no gene match. CDR3 length equals 16 residues. In germline, CDR1 is KGHSH, CDR2 LQKENI. In DNA form, the CDR3 reads TGTGCCAGCTCACCTCGGACTAGCGGGGGGCGAGAGACCCAGTACTTC. It is translated as CASSPRTSGGRETQYF.

This chain links TRBV6-5 with TRBJ2-7, with 8 bases aligning to TRBD1. Germline loops: CDR1 MNHEY, CDR2 SVGAGI. This CDR3 has 14 residues. Trimming at V came to 6 bases and at J to 2 bases, leaving 6 bases not matched to a gene. The CDR3 sequence is CASSPGTGPYEQYF. DNA of the CDR3: TGTGCCAGCAGCCCCGGGACAGGCCCCTACGAGCAGTACTTC.

The J gene is TRBJ1-2, the V gene TRBV6-2 or TRBV6-3, with D hard to call. The germline gives CDR1 MNHEY, CDR2 SVGEGT. The V and J ends lost 3 bases and 8 bases respectively, with 13 bases between them. CDR3 length: 13 amino acids. CDR3 in DNA: TGTGCCAGCAGTTATTGGGAGCTAACAGGCTACACCTTC. It codes for CASSYWELTGYTF.

This clone appeared a single time. The chain has TRBV29-1 and TRBJ1-1, with 10 nucleotides matching TRBD1. Germline-derived CDR1 and CDR2 are SQVTM and ANQGSEA. This CDR3 has 13 residues. The ends lost 2 bases at V and 11 bases at J; junction bases unmatched: 8. The CDR3 region has the DNA TGCAGCGTTGAAACTAGGTCGGGACAGGGGGCTTTCTTT. This translates into CSVETRSGQGAFF.

The chain recombines TRBV9 with TRBJ2-1; 10 bases map to TRBD2. Looked up from germline, CDR1 is SGDLS and CDR2 is YYNGEE. The CDR3 covers 15 residues. The J segment lost 5 bases and the V segment lost 2 bases, leaving 4 bases of the junction unmatched. CDR3 nucleotides: TGTGCCAGCAGCGTTAGCGGGGGGCCCAACAATGAGCAGTTCTTC. As protein: CASSVSGGPNNEQFF.

This sequence joins TRBV19 and TRBJ1-2, with D perhaps matching TRBD1 (6 bases). Trimming took 5 bases from V and 2 from J, leaving 12 bases between them. The CDR3 covers 14 residues. CDR1 LNHDA and CDR2 SQIVND come from the germline V gene (reference sequence). CDR3 DNA sequence: TGTGCCAGTAGTTGGGGGGGCTTAAACTATGGCTACACCTTC. This encodes CASSWGGLNYGYTF. Combining the CDR3 with reference TRBV19 and TRBJ1-2 gives the whole variable domain DGGITQSPKYLFRKEGQNVTLSCEQNLNHDAMYWYRQDPGQGLRLIYYSQIVNDFQKGDIAEGYSVSREKKESFPLTVTSAQKNPTAFYLCASSWGGLNYGYTFGSGTRLTVV.

The chain links TRBV21-1 to TRBJ1-6. TRBV21-1 is annotated as a pseudogene. The CDR3 runs to 13 residues. CDR3 bases: TGTGCCAGCAGCAAAGCGCGGAATTCACCCCTCCACTTT. Protein: CASSKARNSPLHF.

The sample holds one count of this clone. The chain is built from TRBV2 and TRBJ2-2; TRBD1 aligns across 9 bases. With V trimmed by 8 bases and J by 5 bases, 9 bases remained unmatched. The CDR3 loop spans 15 amino acids. Looked up from germline, CDR1 is SNHLY and CDR2 is FYNNEI. CDR3 DNA: TGTGCCAGCCTACCGGGACAGGGTGGTACCGGGGAGCTGTTTTTT. Translation gives CASLPGQGGTGELFF.

This clone was detected only once. J is TRBJ1-1 and V is TRBV5-1; perhaps TRBD1 as D (5 bases). V was cut by 2 bases and J by 4 bases, with 15 bases left in between. The CDR3 totals 15 residues. From germline, CDR1 is SGHRS and CDR2 YFSETQ. CDR3 in DNA: TGCGCCAGCAGCTTATTACCAGGGCAGGGCACTGAAGCTTTCTTT. Translation gives CASSLLPGQGTEAFF.

This rearrangement joins TRBV30 to TRBJ2-1; 10 nucleotides align to TRBD2. Germline V CDR1 and CDR2: GTSNPN, SVGIG (reference sequence). The length of the CDR3 is 14 residues. V trimming: 4 bases; J trimming: 5 bases; junction bases outside the gene matches: 5. CDR3 sequence: CAWNGLAADNEQFF. The CDR3 DNA sequence: TGTGCCTGGAACGGACTAGCGGCGGACAATGAGCAGTTCTTC.